This TCR beta chain was identified in a study of shared clonotypes between healthy human individuals. General observations from the study: A few donors shared 4.5% to 6.5% of their naive CD4 clonotypes.

Over several immunoSEQ plates, each subset's genomic DNA was distributed in even portions. Sorted-subset replicate PCR reactions contained around 220 ng DNA, corresponding to tens of thousands of T cell genomes. Only in-frame clones appear in the TCRdb table, and some are missing; sequencing was by immunoSEQ multiplex PCR. The top ten clones hold 1.1% of a sample with around 2,000,000 clones, about 95% of them seen once. Notes on this clone: Its antigen is as yet unknown.

The naive CD8 fraction comprised CD45RO-negative cells positively selected for CCR7 and excluded terminally differentiated effector memory CD45RA+ cells. The sequencing input was naive CD8+ T cells sorted from blood. The TCR sequence derives from a man aged 18 to 29 in good health.

CDR3 DNA sequence: TGTGCCAGCAGTTACGCCTTAAATTCACCCCTCCACTTT. It translates to CASSYALNSPLHF. The chain carries TRBV6-5 and TRBJ1-6; D unclear. V lost 2 bases to trimming and J lost 7 bases, with 6 bases between them. CDR3 length equals 13 residues. Germline CDR1 is MNHEY and CDR2 is SVGAGI.